The rows below give T cell receptor beta chains drawn from one sample of a study of blood T cell repertoires in COVID-19. The data were produced by immunoSEQ multiplex PCR, yet TCRdb's version contains in-frame clones alone and is incomplete. The sample carries 250,000 to 350,000 clones, around 90% recorded once. The material sequenced was peripheral blood. Source of these receptors: a woman aged 40 to 49 who had recovered from COVID-19. Each CDR3 is given with its conserved first and last residue. The order of the fields is CDR3 protein, CDR3 DNA, D gene, clone size, V gene, J gene. D genes are given only for firm matches. Not all rows give a size; the values are once, few, many and, for expanded clones, a class.

CDR3 protein: CASSRIPQSGNTEAFF
CDR3 DNA: TGTGCCAGCAGCCGAATTCCCCAGTCGGGAAACACTGAAGCTTTCTTT
D gene: NA
clone size: NA
V gene: TRBV3-1/TRBV3-2
J gene: TRBJ1-1

CDR3 protein: CASSYRQGAIGELFF
CDR3 DNA: TGTGCCAGCAGTTATAGACAGGGGGCCATCGGGGAGCTGTTTTTT
D gene: TRBD1
clone size: once
V gene: TRBV6-5
J gene: TRBJ2-2

CDR3 protein: CASSLGEGIYLYGYTF
CDR3 DNA: TGTGCCAGCAGCTTAGGGGAGGGGATATACCTCTATGGCTACACCTTC
D gene: NA
clone size: NA
V gene: TRBV7-9
J gene: TRBJ1-2

CDR3 protein: CASSLSDRGYGYTF
CDR3 DNA: TGTGCCAGCAGTTTATCAGACAGGGGTTACGGCTACACCTTC
D gene: TRBD1
clone size: NA
V gene: TRBV28
J gene: TRBJ1-2

CDR3 protein: CASSLSFRGSGPYEQYF
CDR3 DNA: TGTGCCAGCAGCTTATCTTTTCGGGGTAGCGGGCCCTACGAGCAGTACTTC
D gene: TRBD2
clone size: NA
V gene: TRBV7-2
J gene: TRBJ2-7

CDR3 protein: CASSNGGKKAFF
CDR3 DNA: TGTGCCAGTAGCAACGGGGGGAAAAAAGCTTTCTTT
D gene: NA
clone size: NA
V gene: TRBV19
J gene: TRBJ1-1

CDR3 protein: CASSGYVATGADTQYF
CDR3 DNA: TGCGCCAGCAGCGGATACGTAGCTACGGGTGCAGATACGCAGTATTTT
D gene: NA
clone size: NA
V gene: TRBV5-1
J gene: TRBJ2-3

CDR3 protein: CATSREVRQDGPYNSPLHF
CDR3 DNA: TGTGCCACCAGCAGAGAAGTGAGACAGGATGGACCCTATAATTCACCCCTCCACTTT
D gene: NA
clone size: NA
V gene: TRBV15
J gene: TRBJ1-6

CDR3 protein: CASSSPRQLSEQFF
CDR3 DNA: TGTGCCAGCAGCTCCCCCAGACAGTTAAGTGAGCAGTTCTTC
D gene: NA
clone size: NA
V gene: TRBV28
J gene: TRBJ2-1

CDR3 protein: CASSYSRGPGGDSPLHF
CDR3 DNA: TGTGCCAGCAGTTATAGCCGGGGACCCGGCGGGGATTCACCCCTCCACTTT
D gene: NA
clone size: NA
V gene: TRBV27
J gene: TRBJ1-6

CDR3 protein: CASSRGQGGEKLFF
CDR3 DNA: TGCGCCAGCAGCCGAGGACAGGGAGGTGAAAAACTGTTTTTT
D gene: TRBD1
clone size: NA
V gene: TRBV4-1
J gene: TRBJ1-4

CDR3 protein: CASTEVRGETQYF
CDR3 DNA: TGTGCCAGCACCGAAGTCCGCGGGGAGACCCAGTACTTC
D gene: NA
clone size: NA
V gene: TRBV3-1/TRBV3-2
J gene: TRBJ2-5

CDR3 protein: CASSRPPGTSVNNEQFF
CDR3 DNA: TGTGCCAGCAGCAGACCCCCCGGGACTAGCGTTAACAATGAGCAGTTCTTC
D gene: TRBD2
clone size: NA
V gene: TRBV7-2
J gene: TRBJ2-1

CDR3 protein: CASSTGQGNYEQYF
CDR3 DNA: TGCGCCAGCAGCACCGGACAGGGGAACTACGAGCAGTACTTC
D gene: TRBD1
clone size: NA
V gene: TRBV5-1
J gene: TRBJ2-7

CDR3 protein: CASSKARRPEANYGYTF
CDR3 DNA: TGTGCCAGCAGCAAAGCCAGGAGGCCAGAAGCTAACTATGGCTACACCTTC
D gene: NA
clone size: few
V gene: TRBV21-1
J gene: TRBJ1-2

CDR3 protein: CASSLTGAGTEAFF
CDR3 DNA: TGTGCCAGCAGCTTAACCGGCGCGGGGACCGAAGCTTTCTTT
D gene: NA
clone size: NA
V gene: TRBV7-9
J gene: TRBJ1-1

CDR3 protein: CAWGAANSPLHF
CDR3 DNA: TGTGCCTGGGGGGCGGCTAATTCACCCCTCCACTTT
D gene: NA
clone size: once
V gene: TRBV30
J gene: TRBJ1-6

CDR3 protein: CASSLGQGPSEQYF
CDR3 DNA: TGTGCCAGCAGTCTCGGACAGGGTCCATCCGAGCAGTACTTC
D gene: TRBD1
clone size: NA
V gene: TRBV3-1/TRBV3-2
J gene: TRBJ2-7

CDR3 protein: CASSPAGSNTGELFF
CDR3 DNA: TGTGCCAGTAGCCCGGCAGGGTCGAACACCGGGGAGCTGTTTTTT
D gene: NA
clone size: once
V gene: TRBV19
J gene: TRBJ2-2

CDR3 protein: CASSQEGQLYGYTF
CDR3 DNA: TGTGCCAGCAGCCAAGAGGGCCAGCTCTATGGCTACACCTTC
D gene: NA
clone size: NA
V gene: TRBV4-2
J gene: TRBJ1-2

CDR3 protein: CASTPLAGLSDTQYF
CDR3 DNA: TGTGCCAGCACCCCCTTAGCGGGACTGTCAGATACGCAGTATTTT
D gene: TRBD2
clone size: NA
V gene: TRBV9
J gene: TRBJ2-3

CDR3 protein: CASSKDRVGYEQYF
CDR3 DNA: TGTGCCAGTAGTAAGGACAGGGTGGGCTACGAGCAGTACTTC
D gene: TRBD1
clone size: NA
V gene: TRBV19
J gene: TRBJ2-7

CDR3 protein: CASRPRTGRTGELFF
CDR3 DNA: TGTGCCAGCAGACCAAGGACAGGGCGCACCGGGGAGCTGTTTTTT
D gene: TRBD1
clone size: NA
V gene: TRBV25-1
J gene: TRBJ2-2

CDR3 protein: CASSLAEGARGNTIYF
CDR3 DNA: TGTGCCAGCAGCCTAGCGGAGGGGGCGCGAGGAAACACCATATATTTT
D gene: TRBD1
clone size: NA
V gene: TRBV7-9
J gene: TRBJ1-3

CDR3 protein: CASDSQTAALVGNEQFF
CDR3 DNA: TGTGCCAGCGACAGCCAAACGGCAGCGTTGGTAGGGAATGAGCAGTTCTTC
D gene: NA
clone size: NA
V gene: TRBV7-9
J gene: TRBJ2-1

CDR3 protein: CASSPYSGDYTDTQYF
CDR3 DNA: TGTGCCAGCAGTCCTTATAGCGGAGACTACACAGATACGCAGTATTTT
D gene: NA
clone size: NA
V gene: TRBV27
J gene: TRBJ2-3

CDR3 protein: CASSPGTSQETQYF
CDR3 DNA: TGTGCCAGCTCACCCGGGACTTCGCAAGAGACCCAGTACTTC
D gene: NA
clone size: NA
V gene: TRBV18
J gene: TRBJ2-5

CDR3 protein: CASSGQVSYEQYF
CDR3 DNA: TGCGCCAGCAGTGGACAGGTCTCCTACGAGCAGTACTTC
D gene: NA
clone size: NA
V gene: TRBV10-1
J gene: TRBJ2-7

CDR3 protein: CASSATWDTQYF
CDR3 DNA: TGTGCCAGCAGTGCGACATGGGATACGCAGTATTTT
D gene: NA
clone size: NA
V gene: TRBV12-3/TRBV12-4
J gene: TRBJ2-3

CDR3 protein: CASSKRQGSYNEQFF
CDR3 DNA: TGTGCCAGCAGTAAAAGACAGGGCTCCTACAATGAGCAGTTCTTC
D gene: TRBD1
clone size: NA
V gene: TRBV27
J gene: TRBJ2-1

CDR3 protein: CAIEGAGANVLTF
CDR3 DNA: TGTGCCATCGAGGGGGCTGGGGCCAACGTCCTGACTTTC
D gene: NA
clone size: NA
V gene: TRBV10-3
J gene: TRBJ2-6

CDR3 protein: CASSFPYTGTSGYEQYF
CDR3 DNA: TGTGCCAGCAGTTTTCCCTATACCGGGACTAGCGGTTACGAGCAGTACTTC
D gene: TRBD2
clone size: NA
V gene: TRBV28
J gene: TRBJ2-7

CDR3 protein: CASSLGGGNTEAFF
CDR3 DNA: TGTGCCAGCAGTCTAGGGGGTGGGAACACTGAAGCTTTCTTT
D gene: NA
clone size: many
V gene: TRBV27
J gene: TRBJ1-1

CDR3 protein: CASSLMLAGAYNEQFF
CDR3 DNA: TGTGCCAGCAGCTTAATGTTGGCGGGAGCCTACAATGAGCAGTTCTTC
D gene: TRBD2
clone size: NA
V gene: TRBV7-3
J gene: TRBJ2-1

CDR3 protein: CSVEAGRGSEAFF
CDR3 DNA: TGCAGCGTTGAAGCCGGCAGGGGCTCTGAAGCTTTCTTT
D gene: NA
clone size: NA
V gene: TRBV29-1
J gene: TRBJ1-1

CDR3 protein: CSVDGASGGTDTQYF
CDR3 DNA: TGCAGCGTTGACGGGGCTAGCGGAGGCACAGATACGCAGTATTTT
D gene: TRBD2
clone size: NA
V gene: TRBV29-1
J gene: TRBJ2-3

CDR3 protein: CASSLGGLAGWDEQFF
CDR3 DNA: TGTGCCAGCAGCTTAGGGGGACTAGCGGGTTGGGATGAGCAGTTCTTC
D gene: TRBD2
clone size: once
V gene: TRBV7-9
J gene: TRBJ2-1

CDR3 protein: CASSYESYTEAFF
CDR3 DNA: TGTGCCAGCAGTTACGAGTCGTACACTGAAGCTTTCTTT
D gene: NA
clone size: NA
V gene: TRBV6-2/TRBV6-3
J gene: TRBJ1-1

CDR3 protein: CASSQPSTLGNTIYF
CDR3 DNA: TGCGCCAGCAGCCAACCGTCAACTCTTGGAAACACCATATATTTT
D gene: NA
clone size: NA
V gene: TRBV4-1
J gene: TRBJ1-3

CDR3 protein: CASSGAGRPRETQYF
CDR3 DNA: TGCGCCAGCAGTGGCGCGGGACGGCCCCGGGAGACCCAGTACTTC
D gene: NA
clone size: NA
V gene: TRBV10-2
J gene: TRBJ2-5

CDR3 protein: CASSPPFRQGAPDTQYF
CDR3 DNA: TGTGCCAGCTCACCACCGTTTAGGCAGGGGGCCCCAGATACGCAGTATTTT
D gene: TRBD1
clone size: once
V gene: TRBV18
J gene: TRBJ2-3

CDR3 protein: CASNWASGRASAGELFF
CDR3 DNA: TGCGCCAGCAACTGGGCTAGCGGGAGGGCGTCCGCCGGGGAGCTGTTTTTT
D gene: TRBD2
clone size: NA
V gene: TRBV5-1
J gene: TRBJ2-2

CDR3 protein: CASSLGWLVPAPEQYF
CDR3 DNA: TGTGCCAGCAGCTTGGGCTGGCTAGTACCCGCCCCCGAGCAGTACTTC
D gene: NA
clone size: NA
V gene: TRBV5-6
J gene: TRBJ2-7

CDR3 protein: CASSPSPAAGGPKTQYF
CDR3 DNA: TGTGCCAGCAGCCCAAGTCCTGCCGCGGGAGGGCCAAAGACCCAGTACTTC
D gene: TRBD2
clone size: NA
V gene: TRBV3-1/TRBV3-2
J gene: TRBJ2-5

CDR3 protein: CASSHRGAYEQYF
CDR3 DNA: TGTGCCAGCAGCCACAGGGGCGCCTACGAGCAGTACTTC
D gene: NA
clone size: NA
V gene: TRBV3-1/TRBV3-2
J gene: TRBJ2-7

CDR3 protein: CASSPGQGVTDTQYF
CDR3 DNA: TGTGCCAGCTCCCCGGGGCAGGGGGTCACAGATACGCAGTATTTT
D gene: TRBD1
clone size: NA
V gene: TRBV6-5
J gene: TRBJ2-3

CDR3 protein: CASSAGEYNEQFF
CDR3 DNA: TGTGCCAGCAGCGCAGGGGAGTACAATGAGCAGTTCTTC
D gene: NA
clone size: NA
V gene: TRBV2
J gene: TRBJ2-1

CDR3 protein: CASSSQGYSNQPQHF
CDR3 DNA: TGTGCCAGCAGCTCACAGGGGTATAGCAATCAGCCCCAGCATTTT
D gene: TRBD1
clone size: NA
V gene: TRBV7-8
J gene: TRBJ1-5

CDR3 protein: CATSDLAGGRDTQYF
CDR3 DNA: TGTGCCACCAGTGACCTAGCGGGGGGGAGAGATACGCAGTATTTT
D gene: TRBD2
clone size: NA
V gene: TRBV24-1
J gene: TRBJ2-3

CDR3 protein: CASSTGGNSHEQFF
CDR3 DNA: TGTGCCAGTAGTACGGGAGGGAATTCCCATGAGCAGTTCTTC
D gene: TRBD2
clone size: NA
V gene: TRBV19
J gene: TRBJ2-1